This entry lists 25 T cell receptor beta chains sequenced from one sample in a study of blood T cell repertoires in COVID-19. The repertoire was sequenced with immunoSEQ multiplex PCR; TCRdb's copy has only in-frame clones and lacks some. This table has some 110,000 clones, 65% to 80% appearing once. Sequenced sample: peripheral blood. Source of these receptors: a man aged 65 to 79 with acute or convalescent COVID-19.

This chain links TRBV9 with TRBJ2-3; 12 nucleotides align to TRBD2. The junction had 7 bases not matched to a gene; V was cut back by 2 bases and J by 6 bases. This CDR3 spans 16 amino acids. In germline, CDR1 is SGDLS, CDR2 YYNGEE. The CDR3 DNA reads TGTGCCAGCAGCGTGACTAGCGGGGGAGCTCTGGATACGCAGTATTTT. It is translated as CASSVTSGGALDTQYF. Full variable domain (outside the CDR3, taken from reference TRBV9 and TRBJ2-3): DSGVTQTPKHLITATGQRVTLRCSPRSGDLSVYWYQQSLDQGLQFLIQYYNGEERAKGNILERFSAQQFPDLHSELNLSSLELGDSALYFCASSVTSGGALDTQYFGPGTRLTVL.

The chain couples TRBV28 to TRBJ1-6, with D perhaps matching TRBD1 (5 bases). The V end lost 1 base, the J end lost 16 bases, and 14 bases lay between the germline ends. The CDR3 runs 13 residues. Germline lookup yields CDR1 MDHEN and CDR2 SYDVKM. This CDR3 is CASSLLPGRDLHF. The CDR3 bases are TGTGCCAGCAGTTTATTGCCAGGGCGGGATCTCCACTTT.

This sequence joins TRBV19 and TRBJ2-1; 7 bases line up with TRBD1. Per germline, CDR1 LNHDA and CDR2 SQIVND (reference sequence). The CDR3 covers 14 residues. Trimming removed 5 bases from V and 5 bases from J; junction bases left unmatched: 6. CDR3 amino acids: CASSLQTGNNEQFF. CDR3 DNA: TGTGCCAGTAGTCTCCAGACAGGGAACAATGAGCAGTTCTTC. The full variable domain, completed using reference TRBV19 and TRBJ2-1, is DGGITQSPKYLFRKEGQNVTLSCEQNLNHDAMYWYRQDPGQGLRLIYYSQIVNDFQKGDIAEGYSVSREKKESFPLTVTSAQKNPTAFYLCASSLQTGNNEQFFGPGTRLTVL.

The chain couples TRBV5-4 to TRBJ2-2, with D tentatively TRBD2 (6 bases). Germline values: CDR1 SGHNT, CDR2 YYREEE (reference sequence). There are 15 residues in the CDR3. The ends were cut back, 2 bases at V and 6 bases at J, with 14 bases in the middle. The CDR3 DNA is TGTGCCAGCAGCTTATTTAGCGGCCCCTCCGGGGAGCTGTTTTTT. As protein: CASSLFSGPSGELFF.

The chain recombines TRBV4-2 with TRBJ1-2; D is undetermined. With 1 base removed from V and 6 bases from J, the gap between germline ends came to 12 bases. CDR1 and CDR2 (germline): LGHNA, YNFKEQ. The CDR3 is 14 residues long. In nucleotides, the CDR3 is TGTGCCAGCAGCCAAGGTCGACAAATAGATGGCTACACCTTC. Translating gives CASSQGRQIDGYTF.

This chain joins TRBV21-1 and TRBJ2-3; TRBD2 is the table's D call and was not checked against the DNA. TRBV21-1 is annotated as a pseudogene. The CDR3 sequence is 16 residues long. CDR3 loop: CASSRTSGTSTDTQYF. In nucleotides, the CDR3 is TGTGCCAGCAGCAGGACTAGCGGGACTAGCACAGATACGCAGTATTTT.

The rearrangement uses TRBV7-2 and TRBJ2-7, with TRBD1 matching 8 bases. There are 15 residues in the CDR3. V shed 5 bases and J 0 bases; nucleotides not matched to a gene: 6. From germline, CDR1 is SGHTA and CDR2 FQGNSA. In nucleotides, the CDR3 is TGTGCCAGCAGCCTGGGACAGGATAACTCCTACGAGCAGTACTTC. As protein: CASSLGQDNSYEQYF.

The chain links TRBV30 to TRBJ2-6; possibly TRBD1 for D (6 bases). Germline V gene data show CDR1 as GTSNPN and CDR2 as SVGIG (reference sequence). With 4 bases removed from V and 0 bases from J, the gap between germline ends came to 16 bases. The CDR3 contains 17 residues. CDR3 nucleotide sequence: TGTGCCTGGAACACGGGACAAGTATACTCTGGGGCCAACGTCCTGACTTTC. Protein product: CAWNTGQVYSGANVLTF.

The chain is built from TRBV6-5 and TRBJ1-5, with D uncertain. V lost 6 bases, J lost 0 bases, and 9 bases lay in between. Germline CDR1 MNHEY, CDR2 SVGAGI. CDR3 length: 14 amino acids. The CDR3 DNA reads as TGTGCCAGCAGAGACGACACTAGCAATCAGCCCCAGCATTTT. Translated: CASRDDTSNQPQHF.

This clone was seen just once. V and J are TRBV2 and TRBJ1-5, with TRBD1 matching 7 bases. Germline V lookup: CDR1 SNHLY, CDR2 FYNNEI. This CDR3 contains 16 residues. After removal of 3 bases from V and 0 bases from J, the junction contained 5 bases not matched to a gene. This CDR3 reads CASSETGRYSNQPQHF. The CDR3 DNA sequence: TGTGCCAGCAGTGAGACAGGGCGATATAGCAATCAGCCCCAGCATTTT.

The rearrangement links TRBV2 to TRBJ2-1, with D tentatively TRBD2 (5 bases). V was cut by 4 bases and J by 7 bases, with 14 bases left in between. This CDR3 spans 14 amino acids. Germline CDR1 reads SNHLY; CDR2 reads FYNNEI. CDR3 amino acids: CASSVRLTRNEQFF. CDR3 nucleotide sequence: TGTGCCAGCAGTGTGAGACTAACAAGGAATGAGCAGTTCTTC.

This clone has just one count. V and J are TRBV6-5 and TRBJ1-5, with TRBD1 matching over 8 bases. After removal of 6 bases from V and 1 base from J, the junction contained 5 bases not matched to a gene. The CDR3 runs to 15 residues. Germline-derived CDR1 and CDR2 are MNHEY and SVGAGI. The CDR3 nucleotides are TGTGCCAGCAGATCAGGGGGCAGGAGCAATCAGCCCCAGCATTTT. Amino acids: CASRSGGRSNQPQHF.

V gene TRBV5-1 combines with J gene TRBJ2-5; TRBD2 agrees at 10 bases. Germline V gene data show CDR1 as SGHRS and CDR2 as YFSETQ. The CDR3 loop spans 20 amino acids. V lost 0 bases and J lost 6; bases outside the gene matches: 20. This CDR3 reads CASSLGMTSGFGVGQQTQYF. CDR3 bases: TGCGCCAGCAGCTTGGGAATGACTAGCGGGTTCGGTGTGGGTCAACAGACCCAGTACTTC.

This clone was seen only once. The V gene is TRBV14, the J gene TRBJ2-7; 7 nucleotides line up with TRBD1. Germline V gene lookup returns CDR1 SGHDN and CDR2 FVKESK. CDR3 size: 18 residues. Trimming cost V 0 bases and J 1 base; bases outside gene matches: 12. Written as DNA, the CDR3 is TGTGCCAGCAGCCAAGACCTCCCTAGGACAGGCCAATCCTACGAGCAGTACTTC. This sequence encodes CASSQDLPRTGQSYEQYF.

V gene TRBV3-1 (or the pseudogene TRBV3-2) combines with J gene TRBJ2-2; 8 nucleotides agree with TRBD2. V gave up 1 base and J gave up 0 bases; unmatched junction bases: 4. Per germline, CDR1 LGHDT and CDR2 YNNKEL (reference sequence). This CDR3 is 17 amino acids long. In nucleotides, the CDR3 is TGTGCCAGCAGCCAAGGGACTAGCAGAACGAACACCGGGGAGCTGTTTTTT. Translated: CASSQGTSRTNTGELFF.

The chain combines TRBV28 with TRBJ2-3; 7 bases are shared with TRBD2. Germline V gene data show CDR1 as MDHEN and CDR2 as SYDVKM. V lost 5 bases to trimming and J lost 2 bases; unmatched junction nucleotides: 7. The CDR3 consists of 15 residues. The CDR3 region has the DNA TGTGCCAGCAGTGACTCTGCGGGAGTCACAGATACGCAGTATTTT. It is translated as CASSDSAGVTDTQYF.

The CDR3 sequence is CASSLDRVGQFF. CDR3 DNA sequence: TGTGCCAGCAGCTTGGACAGAGTTGGGCAGTTCTTC. The rearrangement uses TRBV11-1 and TRBJ2-1; D is possibly TRBD1 (6 bases). With 3 bases removed from V and 12 bases from J, the gap between germline ends came to 12 bases. Germline V gives CDR1 SGHAT, CDR2 FQDESV (reference sequence). This CDR3 is built from 12 residues.

On this clone itself: The sample has other DNA sequences that encode this CDR3 too. V and J are TRBV15 and TRBJ2-5; 8 nucleotides match TRBD1. CDR3 length equals 14 residues. The V gene's germline CDR1 is LNHNV and CDR2 YYDKDF (reference sequence). V gave up 0 bases and J gave up 5 bases; unmatched junction bases: 2. The CDR3 sequence is CATSRDRGQETQYF. The CDR3 DNA follows: TGTGCCACCAGCAGAGACAGGGGGCAGGAGACCCAGTACTTC.

The chain links TRBV30 to TRBJ1-5; D is perhaps TRBD1 (6 bases). The CDR3 has 13 residues. Germline V CDR1 and CDR2: GTSNPN, SVGIG (reference sequence). V shed 4 bases and J shed 2 bases, with 9 bases lying between them. The CDR3 sequence: CAWNRDGNQPQHF. The CDR3 coding sequence is TGTGCCTGGAACAGGGATGGCAATCAGCCCCAGCATTTT.

The chain uses TRBV12-3 or TRBV12-4 and TRBJ1-1; D ambiguous. The CDR3 has 13 amino acids. Between the trimmed V and J ends, which lost 5 bases and 4 bases, there was a span of 11 bases. CDR3 nucleotide sequence: TGTGCCAGCAGTCAGTACAGTGGCACTGAAGCTTTCTTT. This sequence encodes CASSQYSGTEAFF.

This clone has just one count. The V and J genes are TRBV7-9 and TRBJ1-6; a possible D gene is TRBD1 (5 bases). With 5 bases removed from V and 5 bases from J, the gap between germline ends came to 10 bases. Germline V gene sequence: CDR1 SEHNR, CDR2 FQNEAQ (reference sequence). CDR3 size: 14 residues. The CDR3 sequence is CASSETANNSPLHF. The CDR3 coding sequence is TGTGCCAGCAGCGAGACAGCTAATAATTCACCCCTCCACTTT.

This clone was picked up one time. The rearrangement links TRBV24-1 to TRBJ2-1; the D gene is possibly TRBD2 (6 bases). CDR3 size: 16 residues. Germline V CDR1 and CDR2: KGHDR, SFDVKD. Trimming pared 1 base from V and 8 bases from J, leaving 17 bases between. The CDR3 nucleotides are TGTGCCACCAGTGATTTCGGGGCGGGAAGGGTCCATGAGCAGTTCTTC. Protein: CATSDFGAGRVHEQFF.

V and J are TRBV18 and TRBJ2-1; possibly TRBD1 for D (5 bases). Trimming pared 5 bases from V and 0 bases from J, leaving 11 bases between. Per the germline V gene, CDR1 is KGHSH and CDR2 is LQKENI. There are 15 residues in the CDR3. The CDR3 DNA sequence: TGTGCCAGCTCAACCACAGGTCACTCCTACAATGAGCAGTTCTTC. Translating gives CASSTTGHSYNEQFF.

Here the CDR3 reads CASSFLRDRAYEQYF. The CDR3, as DNA: TGTGCCAGCAGTTTCCTCCGGGACAGGGCCTACGAGCAGTACTTC. V and J are TRBV7-9 and TRBJ2-7, with 9 bases lining up with TRBD1. Germline V lookup: CDR1 SEHNR, CDR2 FQNEAQ (reference sequence). CDR3 length: 15 amino acids. J gave up 2 bases and V 6 bases, and 8 bases lay outside the gene matches. Supplemented by reference TRBV7-9 and TRBJ2-7, the full variable domain reads DTGVSQNPRHKITKRGQNVTFRCDPISEHNRLYWYRQTLGQGPEFLTYFQNEAQLEKSRLLSDRFSAERPKGSFSTLEIQRTEQGDSAMYLCASSFLRDRAYEQYFGPGTRLTVT.

The chain couples TRBV7-2 to TRBJ2-5, with TRBD2 identical over 12 bases. The CDR3 is made up of 15 amino acids. Germline CDR1 SGHTA, CDR2 FQGNSA. J gave up 5 bases and V 5 bases, and 6 bases lay outside the gene matches. DNA for the CDR3: TGTGCCAGCAGCATAAGACTAGCGGGGGCTGAGACCCAGTACTTC. Encoded protein: CASSIRLAGAETQYF.